These 29 T cell receptor beta chains share one sample of origin, sequenced in a study of blood T cell repertoires in COVID-19. The repertoire was sequenced with immunoSEQ multiplex PCR; TCRdb's copy has only in-frame clones and lacks some. The repertoire holds tens of thousands of clones, with roughly 80% as singletons. Sequencing was performed on peripheral blood. The receptors come from a human donor in a cohort sampled during active COVID-19.

V and J are TRBV13 and TRBJ2-3; 7 positions agree with TRBD1. This CDR3 is built from 15 residues. The V and J ends lost 0 bases and 4 bases, in that order; junction bases with no gene match: 4. Germline-derived CDR1 and CDR2 are PRHDT and FYEKMQ (reference sequence). CDR3 loop: CASSLGTTGPDTQYF. CDR3 bases: TGTGCCAGCAGCTTAGGTACGACAGGGCCAGATACGCAGTATTTT.

This clone is a singleton in its sample. The chain recombines TRBV4-1 with TRBJ2-7; TRBD1 might be the D (5 bases). This CDR3 comprises 17 residues. V was trimmed by 0 bases and J by 2 bases, leaving 17 bases between them. Germline CDR1 MGHRA, CDR2 YSYEKL. In DNA form, the CDR3 reads TGCGCCAGCAGCCAAGATACCCCGGCAGGGTCGGCCTACGAGCAGTACTTC. The encoded protein is CASSQDTPAGSAYEQYF.

The chain carries TRBV2 and TRBJ2-4; tentative D call: TRBD2 (5 bases). The CDR3 consists of 14 residues. Trimming removed 5 bases from V and 8 bases from J, with 16 bases in between. Looked up from germline, CDR1 is SNHLY and CDR2 is FYNNEI. In DNA form, the CDR3 reads TGTGCCAGCAGTTCCACCCTGAGGGCAGACATTCAGTACTTC. Amino acid sequence: CASSSTLRADIQYF.

This chain links TRBV5-1 with TRBJ2-6; D ambiguous. V lost 6 bases and J 1 base, leaving 23 bases between the germline ends. Germline V gene lookup returns CDR1 SGHRS and CDR2 YFSETQ. The CDR3 length is 19 residues. The CDR3 DNA reads TGCGCCAGCACGGGTTTTGAGGCCCCCGCTGTGTCTGGGGCCAACGTCCTGACTTTC. Translating gives CASTGFEAPAVSGANVLTF.

This clone appeared a few times. The CDR3 sequence: CASSRERTGSGTDTQYF. The DNA for the CDR3 is TGTGCCAGCAGCCGAGAGAGGACAGGGAGTGGAACAGATACGCAGTATTTT. V usage is TRBV5-4 and J usage is TRBJ2-3; 8 bases match TRBD1. The germline CDR1 and CDR2 sequences are SGHNT and YYREEE (reference sequence). V dropped 4 bases and J dropped 3; count of bases not matched to a gene: 13. CDR3 length: 17 amino acids.

Only a few counts were recorded for this clone. The J gene is TRBJ2-1, the V gene TRBV15, with TRBD1 as a possible D gene (6 bases). The CDR3 covers 12 residues. Trimming removed 5 bases at V and 6 bases at J, with 8 bases between. The V gene's germline CDR1 is LNHNV and CDR2 YYDKDF (reference sequence). The CDR3 DNA follows: TGTGCCACCAGCGAGGGGGTCAATGAGCAGTTCTTC. This gives the protein CATSEGVNEQFF. The full variable domain, completed using reference TRBV15 and TRBJ2-1, is DAMVIQNPRYQVTQFGKPVTLSCSQTLNHNVMYWYQQKSSQAPKLLFHYYDKDFNNEADTPDNFQSRRPNTSFCFLDIRSPGLGDTAMYLCATSEGVNEQFFGPGTRLTVL.

The chain uses TRBV6-5 and TRBJ2-3; possible D gene TRBD2, 7 bases. The germline V and J ends were trimmed by 8 bases and 0 bases, with 15 bases remaining between them. The CDR3 sequence is 15 residues long. CDR1 and CDR2 (germline): MNHEY, SVGAGI. CDR3 bases: TGTGCCAGCTCTACGGGGGGCGCGAGCACAGATACGCAGTATTTT. Its protein product is CASSTGGASTDTQYF.

This chain joins TRBV4-1 and TRBJ1-3; D might be TRBD1 (6 bases). The CDR3 is made up of 16 amino acids. Per germline, CDR1 MGHRA and CDR2 YSYEKL. Between the trimmed V and J ends, which lost 3 bases and 0 bases, there was a span of 12 bases. The CDR3 region has the DNA TGCGCCAGCAGCCACGTCGGGACACTCTCTGGAAACACCATATATTTT. Its protein is CASSHVGTLSGNTIYF.

The chain employs TRBV4-3 and TRBJ2-2; the match to TRBD2 covers 11 bases. The CDR3 covers 16 residues. The trim removed 0 bases at V and 6 bases at J, leaving 3 bases unmatched. CDR1 is LGHNA, CDR2 YSLEER, per germline. The CDR3 is CASSQDSGGEAGELFF. In nucleotides, the CDR3 is TGCGCCAGCAGCCAAGATAGCGGGGGGGAGGCCGGGGAGCTGTTTTTT.

The chain recombines TRBV6-1 with TRBJ1-4; D is ambiguous. The ends were cut back, 2 bases at V and 8 bases at J, with 9 bases in the middle. CDR1 is MNHNS and CDR2 is SASEGT in the germline V gene. The CDR3 has 13 residues. The chain's CDR3 is CASSENRAEKLFF. The DNA of the CDR3 is TGTGCCAGCAGTGAAAACAGAGCAGAAAAACTGTTTTTT.

Here the CDR3 reads CSGGGPYEQYF. The CDR3 DNA reads as TGCAGTGGAGGAGGTCCCTACGAGCAGTACTTC. The gene calls are TRBV20-1 and TRBJ2-7; tentative D call: TRBD2 (5 bases). V lost 7 bases and J 2 bases, leaving 9 bases between the germline ends. Germline lookup yields CDR1 DFQATT and CDR2 SNEGSKA (reference sequence). The length of the CDR3 is 11 residues.

In its sample, this clone was seen once. The rearrangement uses TRBV7-2 and TRBJ2-3; 7 nucleotides match TRBD2. The CDR3 sequence is 15 residues long. Germline V gene data show CDR1 as SGHTA and CDR2 as FQGNSA. Trimming cost V 2 bases and J 5 bases; bases outside gene matches: 7. The CDR3 nucleotides read TGTGCCAGCAGCTTATGGGGGGGAGGAGGAGATACGCAGTATTTT. Translated: CASSLWGGGGDTQYF.

The chain employs TRBV6-1 and TRBJ1-2; 7 bases line up with TRBD1. J lost 4 bases, V lost 3 bases, and 8 bases had no gene match. The length of the CDR3 is 15 residues. Per the germline V gene, CDR1 is MNHNS and CDR2 is SASEGT. CDR3 in DNA: TGTGCCAGCAGTGAGGGACAGCCACTCGTCTATGGCTACACCTTC. Translation gives CASSEGQPLVYGYTF.

The chain has TRBV9 and TRBJ1-3; D uncertain. V lost 0 bases and J lost 4, with 11 bases in between. Germline lookup yields CDR1 SGDLS and CDR2 YYNGEE. The CDR3 runs 15 residues. Written as DNA, the CDR3 is TGTGCCAGCAGCGTAGAGGCGGGATCCGGAAACACCATATATTTT. It codes for CASSVEAGSGNTIYF.

This clone came up a few times. The chain combines TRBV5-1 with TRBJ2-2; D gene unclear. CDR1 SGHRS and CDR2 YFSETQ come from the germline V gene. The V gene lost 8 bases and the J gene lost 6 bases, with 20 bases spanning the gap. The CDR3 totals 15 residues. In DNA, the CDR3 is TGCGCCAGTCGGAACCAGGTATCGGCCTCCGGGGAGCTGTTTTTT. Its translation is CASRNQVSASGELFF.

V usage is TRBV19 and J usage is TRBJ2-7, with TRBD1 identical over 9 bases. V dropped 7 bases and J dropped 4; count of bases not matched to a gene: 14. Germline lookup yields CDR1 LNHDA and CDR2 SQIVND (reference sequence). The CDR3 extends over 16 amino acids. CDR3 loop: CASTPNVGTGRYEQYF. The CDR3 DNA follows: TGTGCCAGTACTCCAAACGTAGGGACAGGGAGATACGAGCAGTACTTC.

The CDR3 here is CASSPPGQGPNEQFF. The CDR3 nucleotides are TGTGCCAGCTCACCACCGGGACAGGGCCCCAATGAGCAGTTCTTC. J is TRBJ2-1 and V is TRBV18, with 9 bases that match TRBD1. The CDR3 covers 15 residues. The V segment lost 0 bases and the J segment 6 bases; nucleotides outside the gene matches: 3. Germline-derived CDR1 and CDR2 are KGHSH and LQKENI.

This CDR3 is CASSLGQGWETQYF. The CDR3 region has the DNA TGCGCCAGCAGCTTGGGACAGGGGTGGGAGACCCAGTACTTC. The chain carries TRBV5-1 and TRBJ2-5; 8 bases fit TRBD1. Germline V CDR1 and CDR2: SGHRS, YFSETQ. This CDR3 has 14 residues. V dropped 0 bases and J dropped 5; count of bases not matched to a gene: 3. The complete variable domain, with remaining parts taken from reference TRBV5-1 and TRBJ2-5, reads KAGVTQTPRYLIKTRGQQVTLSCSPISGHRSVSWYQQTPGQGLQFLFEYFSETQRNKGNFPGRFSGRQFSNSRSEMNVSTLELGDSALYLCASSLGQGWETQYFGPGTRLLVL.

This chain uses TRBV12-3 or TRBV12-4 with TRBJ2-7; the D gene is possibly TRBD1 (7 bases). The CDR3 runs 11 residues. Trimming removed 5 bases at V and 6 bases at J, with 8 bases between. The CDR3 sequence: CASSQGGEQYF. The CDR3 DNA follows: TGTGCCAGCAGTCAGGGGGGCGAGCAGTACTTC.

The chain recombines TRBV5-6 with TRBJ1-6; 9 positions agree with TRBD1. The CDR3 covers 14 residues. Germline-derived CDR1 and CDR2 are SGHDT and YYEEEE. V trimming: 5 bases; J trimming: 7 bases; junction bases outside the gene matches: 4. The CDR3 loop reads CASRRGTGNSPLHF. The CDR3 DNA follows: TGTGCCAGCAGGCGAGGGACAGGGAATTCACCCCTCCACTTT.

The V gene is TRBV7-2, the J gene TRBJ2-7; weak D call: TRBD1 (5 bases). V lost 3 bases and J 3 bases, leaving 15 bases between the germline ends. CDR3 length equals 15 residues. Germline V gene sequence: CDR1 SGHTA, CDR2 FQGNSA. CDR3 amino acids: CASSLQGTSLYEQYF. The CDR3 DNA reads as TGTGCCAGCAGCTTGCAGGGTACGTCTCTCTACGAGCAGTACTTC.

The chain employs TRBV6-1 and TRBJ1-6, with unresolved D. Germline V CDR1 and CDR2: MNHNS, SASEGT. The V and J ends lost 0 bases and 7 bases respectively, with 10 bases between them. The CDR3 runs to 15 residues. The CDR3 sequence: CASSEAWTGNSPLHF. The DNA for the CDR3 is TGTGCCAGCAGTGAAGCTTGGACGGGGAATTCACCCCTCCACTTT.

The chain carries TRBV7-8 and TRBJ1-2; 7 bases are a match to TRBD1. The CDR3 consists of 15 residues. After removal of 4 bases from V and 7 bases from J, the junction contained 12 bases not matched to a gene. Germline CDR1 SGHVS, CDR2 FQNEAQ. The CDR3 sequence is CASSSNRQGLGGYTF. CDR3 sequence (DNA): TGTGCCAGCAGCTCGAACCGACAGGGCTTGGGTGGCTACACCTTC.

The rearrangement joins TRBV9 to TRBJ2-2, with TRBD2 matching 8 bases. The germline V gene has CDR1 SGDLS and CDR2 YYNGEE. The CDR3 consists of 16 residues. V was clipped by 1 base and J by 0 bases; unmatched bases: 2. CDR3 amino acids: CASSVTSGSNTGELFF. CDR3 in DNA: TGTGCCAGCAGCGTAACTAGCGGCTCGAACACCGGGGAGCTGTTTTTT.

V usage is TRBV14 and J usage is TRBJ2-7; maybe TRBD2 (5 bases). CDR3 length equals 16 residues. V lost 4 bases to trimming and J lost 0 bases, with 16 bases between them. The V gene's germline CDR1 is SGHDN and CDR2 FVKESK. The CDR3 region has the DNA TGTGCCAGCAGCCTACGTCGGGGAATCGGCTCCTACGAGCAGTACTTC. This translates into CASSLRRGIGSYEQYF.

The chain recombines TRBV5-1 with TRBJ1-2; 7 bases fit TRBD1. J lost 4 bases, V lost 5 bases, and 8 bases had no gene match. Germline CDR1 SGHRS, CDR2 YFSETQ. The CDR3 is 14 amino acids. In nucleotides, the CDR3 is TGCGCCAGCAGATTACAGGGGTCCTCCTATGGCTACACCTTC. This translates into CASRLQGSSYGYTF.

DNA for the CDR3: TGTGCCAGCAGCCCCCGACTTAGCGGGGCATATACGCAGTATTTT. This sequence encodes CASSPRLSGAYTQYF. The chain recombines TRBV5-6 with TRBJ2-3, with TRBD2 matching over 8 bases. V was pared by 4 bases and J by 7 bases, with 11 bases of the junction left unmatched. The CDR3 length is 15 residues. In germline, CDR1 is SGHDT, CDR2 YYEEEE.

The chain couples TRBV7-2 to TRBJ2-7; 9 bases match TRBD1. The length of the CDR3 is 13 residues. The ends lost 4 bases at V and 6 bases at J; junction bases unmatched: 4. Looked up from germline, CDR1 is SGHTA and CDR2 is FQGNSA. The CDR3 sequence is CASSSGQGFEQYF. Here the CDR3 DNA reads TGTGCCAGCAGCTCGGGACAGGGATTCGAGCAGTACTTC.

The chain carries TRBV19 and TRBJ2-1; possible D gene TRBD2, 6 bases. With 5 bases removed from V and 3 bases from J, the gap between germline ends came to 14 bases. There are 15 residues in the CDR3. CDR1 is LNHDA, CDR2 SQIVND, per germline (reference sequence). The DNA for the CDR3 is TGTGCCAGTAGTCATCGGCCGGGGGACTACAATGAGCAGTTCTTC. Amino acid sequence: CASSHRPGDYNEQFF.